The 18 T cell receptor beta chains below all came from one sample that was sequenced in a study of blood T cells in healthy people across ages. The use of a sample-barcoded 5' primer and a J-beta primer mix characterized a second PCR of 7 to 11 cycles. MiXCR, applied by TCRdb to the 5' RACE reads, yields one record per CDR3 protein. The repertoire holds 1,800,000 or so distinct CDR3 sequences, with roughly 43% as singletons. Sequenced input: blood. The receptors come from a human donor in good health.

This chain joins TRBV11-2 and TRBJ2-5; D is unresolved. CDR1 is SGHAT, CDR2 FQNNGV, per germline. CDR3 size: 13 residues. Trimming removed 5 bases from V and 7 bases from J, with 14 bases in between. CDR3 protein: CASSPSTEGTQYF. The CDR3 bases are TGTGCCAGCAGCCCCTCGACGGAAGGGACCCAGTACTTC.

The chain carries TRBV6-5 and TRBJ2-3; D uncertain. Trimming cost V 7 bases and J 1 base, with 15 bases left between them. Germline CDR1 reads MNHEY; CDR2 reads SVGAGI. The CDR3 spans 15 residues. Here the CDR3 DNA reads TGTGCCAGCACCCGAGGTGGGGTCGGCACAGATACGCAGTATTTT. Translated: CASTRGGVGTDTQYF.

The chain is built from TRBV7-2 and TRBJ1-2; maybe TRBD1 (6 bases). The CDR3 spans 13 residues. Germline V gene sequence: CDR1 SGHTA, CDR2 FQGNSA. V shed 5 bases and J shed 3 bases, with 10 bases lying between them. CDR3 region: CASSPKGDYGYTF. In nucleotides, the CDR3 is TGTGCCAGCAGCCCCAAGGGGGACTATGGCTACACCTTC. Together with reference TRBV7-2 and TRBJ1-2, the CDR3 gives the full variable domain: GAGVSQSPSNKVTEKGKDVELRCDPISGHTALYWYRQSLGQGLEFLIYFQGNSAPDKSGLPSDRFSAERTGGSVSTLTIQRTQQEDSAVYLCASSPKGDYGYTFGSGTRLTVV.

This clonotype was counted at least ten times. This chain joins TRBV7-2 and TRBJ2-4; 10 bases are shared with TRBD1. This CDR3 is built from 14 residues. Germline V gene data show CDR1 as SGHTA and CDR2 as FQGNSA. The V and J ends lost 5 bases and 4 bases, in that order; junction bases with no gene match: 2. The CDR3 protein is CASSPGQGKNIQYF. The CDR3 DNA reads TGTGCCAGCAGCCCGGGACAGGGGAAAAACATTCAGTACTTC.

There are a few counts of this clonotype. CDR3 residues: CASSEVGVGRLEAFF. The CDR3 region has the DNA TGTGCCAGCAGTGAAGTAGGCGTAGGACGGCTTGAAGCTTTCTTT. This sequence joins TRBV6-1 and TRBJ1-1; D is unresolved. With 1 base removed from V and 7 bases from J, the gap between germline ends came to 16 bases. From germline, CDR1 is MNHNS and CDR2 SASEGT. This CDR3 is 15 amino acids long.

The chain has TRBV4-1 and TRBJ2-4; TRBD1 agrees at 8 bases. V was pared by 0 bases and J by 13 bases, with 11 bases of the junction left unmatched. The CDR3 is 15 amino acids. Germline values: CDR1 MGHRA, CDR2 YSYEKL. The CDR3 sequence is CASSQERQGAEEQYF. The CDR3 DNA follows: TGCGCCAGCAGCCAAGAGAGGCAGGGGGCGGAGGAGCAGTACTTC.

This rearrangement joins TRBV7-2 to TRBJ2-7, with 8 bases lining up with TRBD2. The assigned J gene may be wrong: the sequence end matches TRBJ2-5 better. The CDR3 extends over 19 amino acids. Germline V gene lookup returns CDR1 SGHTA and CDR2 FQGNSA. The CDR3 DNA sequence: TGTGCCAGCAGCTTAGCGCGTTTCAGCGGGGGCGCCCGGTCAGAGACCCAGTACTTC. Its translation: CASSLARFSGGARSETQYF.

V and J are TRBV12-3 or TRBV12-4 and TRBJ2-1; 10 bases are shared with TRBD1. The CDR3 contains 16 residues. The ends lost 4 bases at V and 8 bases at J; junction bases unmatched: 11. The CDR3 DNA sequence: TGTGCCAGCAGTTCACGAAGGGACAGGGGCATCGATGAGCAGTTCTTC. Translating gives CASSSRRDRGIDEQFF.

This clonotype has a handful of counts. This rearrangement joins TRBV7-3 to TRBJ2-6, with D perhaps TRBD1 or TRBD2 (5 bases each). This CDR3 region has 16 residues. V lost 5 bases and J 0 bases, leaving 11 bases between the germline ends. Germline V gives CDR1 SGHTA, CDR2 FQGTGA. CDR3 protein: CASSNEGYSGANVLTF. CDR3 nucleotides: TGTGCCAGCAGCAATGAGGGGTACTCTGGGGCCAACGTCCTGACTTTC.

The chain carries TRBV7-2 and TRBJ2-5, with a weak D call TRBD2 (5 bases). Germline CDR1 reads SGHTA; CDR2 reads FQGNSA. The CDR3 is 14 residues long. Trimming pared 1 base from V and 3 bases from J, leaving 9 bases between. Here the CDR3 reads CASSLEAAEETQYF. CDR3 in DNA: TGTGCCAGCAGCTTAGAAGCGGCGGAAGAGACCCAGTACTTC.

The chain links TRBV7-2 to TRBJ2-1; maybe TRBD1 (7 bases). CDR1 and CDR2 from the germline V gene are SGHTA and FQGNSA. The CDR3 sequence is 14 residues long. Trimming took 5 bases from V and 9 from J, leaving 17 bases between them. This CDR3 is CASSTRTQGGEQFF. The CDR3 bases are TGTGCCAGCAGCACGAGGACCCAGGGGGGTGAGCAGTTCTTC.

The rearrangement joins TRBV7-2 to TRBJ2-7; 8 bases are shared with TRBD1. This CDR3 has 14 amino acids. The V segment lost 1 base and the J segment 5 bases; nucleotides outside the gene matches: 4. From germline, CDR1 is SGHTA and CDR2 FQGNSA. The CDR3 bases are TGTGCCAGCAGCTTAGGGGGACAGGCGGACGAGCAGTACTTC. This gives the protein CASSLGGQADEQYF.

In its sample, this clonotype was seen a few times. CDR3 loop: CASSLRATGRYNEQFF. DNA of the CDR3: TGTGCCAGCAGCTTAAGAGCTACCGGACGGTACAATGAGCAGTTCTTC. The J gene is TRBJ2-1, the V gene TRBV7-8; D not resolved. The CDR3 consists of 16 residues. Germline V CDR1 and CDR2: SGHVS, FQNEAQ. Trimming removed 2 bases at V and 4 bases at J, with 15 bases between.

The chain recombines TRBV3-1 with TRBJ1-1; D possibly corresponds to TRBD1 (5 bases). V lost 5 bases, J lost 4 bases, and 11 bases lay in between. Germline values: CDR1 LGHDT, CDR2 YNNKEL (reference sequence). The CDR3 loop spans 13 amino acids. The CDR3 DNA reads TGTGCCAGCAGCAAAGGGGAGGTCACTGAAGCTTTCTTT. Protein product: CASSKGEVTEAFF.

The rearrangement uses TRBV6-1 and TRBJ1-5; D not resolved. CDR3 length equals 14 residues. V lost 3 bases to trimming and J lost 8 bases, with 14 bases between them. The germline gives CDR1 MNHNS, CDR2 SASEGT. Here the CDR3 DNA reads TGTGCCAGCAGTGAGGCGGGTCGGAGTGAGCCCCAGCATTTT. It is translated as CASSEAGRSEPQHF.

This chain joins TRBV7-6 and TRBJ1-1; D call uncertain. V dropped 7 bases and J dropped 0 bases, with 15 bases sitting between them. Germline-derived CDR1 and CDR2 are SGHVS and FNYEAQ. This CDR3 is 15 amino acids long. The CDR3 nucleotides are TGTGCCAGCAATAGTAGATTGGGTATGAACACTGAAGCTTTCTTT. Residues: CASNSRLGMNTEAFF. The whole variable domain, filled in from reference TRBV7-6 and TRBJ1-1, reads GAGVSQSPRYKVTKRGQDVALRCDPISGHVSLYWYRQALGQGPEFLTYFNYEAQQDKSGLPNDRFSAERPEGSISTLTIQRTEQRDSAMYRCASNSRLGMNTEAFFGQGTRLTVV.

J is TRBJ1-6 and V is TRBV20-1; no clear D. CDR3 length equals 13 residues. Germline loops: CDR1 DFQATT, CDR2 SNEGSKA (reference sequence). V was trimmed by 3 bases and J by 7 bases, leaving 10 bases between them. The CDR3 bases are TGCAGTGCTAGGGACCTTAAGAATTCACCCCTCCACTTT. The encoded protein is CSARDLKNSPLHF.

The chain carries TRBV7-9 and TRBJ2-3; D possibly corresponds to TRBD1 (6 bases). Trimming left V 5 bases short and J 1 base short, with 13 bases between. There are 15 residues in the CDR3. Germline loops: CDR1 SEHNR, CDR2 FQNEAQ (reference sequence). This chain's CDR3 is CASSATGTGTDTQYF. CDR3 sequence (DNA): TGTGCCAGCAGCGCGACAGGAACTGGCACAGATACGCAGTATTTT.